This entry concerns a single T cell receptor (beta chain). The data belong to a study of blood T cell repertoires in COVID-19. The overall study: The samples span acute and convalescent COVID-19 from the United States, Italy and Spain. The cDNA or gDNA used as material had been derived from T cells, B-cell-depleted T cells, or PBMCs.

Losses at the gene ends were 3 bases for V and 2 bases for J; bases not matched to a gene: 3. This CDR3 is 14 amino acids long. Germline loops: CDR1 DFQATT, CDR2 SNEGSKA (reference sequence). Those enrolled in Seattle joined during active infection and were followed longitudinally afterward. Original handling: Reference gene primer amplification yielded estimated nucleated cell counts. The protocol was immunoSEQ multiplex PCR, while the TCRdb copy is restricted to in-frame clones and leaves out a portion. V and J calls and clone size are copied from that table; D and trimming were computed from the DNA. The sample carries about 170,000 clones, roughly 84% recorded once.

This clonotype was obtained from a man older than 75 with COVID-19, enrolled during active disease. The material sequenced was peripheral blood. The V gene is TRBV20-1, the J gene TRBJ2-1; the match to TRBD1 covers 8 bases. Written as DNA, the CDR3 is TGCAGTGCTAGTTACAGGGGGACCTACAATGAGCAGTTCTTC. This translates into CSASYRGTYNEQFF.